This entry features one T cell receptor (beta chain) sequence. In the original analysis: Estimated nucleated cell counts came from reference gene primer amplification. The table came from immunoSEQ multiplex PCR; TCRdb's copy has only in-frame clones and leaves some out. V, J and clone size derive from that table, while D and trimming were established from the DNA sequence. The sample has roughly 410,000 clones; more than 80% are singletons. This record belongs to a study of blood T cell repertoires in COVID-19. Study background: There were acute and convalescent COVID-19 samples, and they came from the United States, Italy and Spain. Sample material is recorded as cDNA or gDNA derived from T cells, B-cell-depleted T cells, or PBMCs.

The V end was cut by 0 bases, the J end by 3 bases, with 15 bases between. The CDR3 consists of 16 residues. Germline values: CDR1 SGHDN, CDR2 FVKESK. This sequence joins TRBV14 and TRBJ2-7; weak D call: TRBD2 (6 bases). What was sequenced was peripheral blood. The receptor's source is a man between 40 and 49 years old with acute or convalescent COVID-19. The CDR3 loop is CASSQDTGDAVYEQYF. In nucleotides, the CDR3 is TGTGCCAGCAGCCAAGATACGGGGGATGCTGTCTACGAGCAGTACTTC. The full variable domain, with the rest looked up from reference TRBV14 and TRBJ2-7, is EAGVTQFPSHSVIEKGQTVTLRCDPISGHDNLYWYRRVMGKEIKFLLHFVKESKQDESGMPNNRFLAERTGGTYSTLKVQPAELEDSGVYFCASSQDTGDAVYEQYFGPGTRLTVT.